This T cell receptor (beta chain) was captured by sequencing in a study of shared clonotypes between healthy human individuals. Comment on this clone: Its antigen is still unknown.

Whole-study findings and limits: Sorted-subset sequencing was shown by rarefaction to be incomplete despite large depth.

Deep-level assay runs were performed. Some clones are missing from TCRdb's copy, which holds only in-frame ones; the method was immunoSEQ multiplex PCR. This table holds millions of clones, about 92% found once. Sequencing was carried out using naive CD4+ T cells sorted from blood. The subset denotes: CD45RA+ positively selected. The source is a man aged 18 to 30 in good health.

The CDR3 coding sequence is TGTGCCAGCAGCCCCCGGGCCCTCAGCTACAATGAGCAGTTCTTC. Protein: CASSPRALSYNEQFF. The chain joins TRBV7-8 to TRBJ2-1, with no clear D. V was shortened by 5 bases and J by 3 bases, with 14 bases between the two germline ends. This CDR3 is 15 amino acids long. Germline V gives CDR1 SGHVS, CDR2 FQNEAQ.